The 9 T cell receptor beta chains in this list originate from one sample, sequenced in a study of cytomegalovirus exposure and HLA in healthy donors. 60 Vbeta and 13 Jbeta primers were used in PCR. The data were produced by immunoSEQ multiplex PCR, yet TCRdb's version contains in-frame clones alone and is incomplete. The table includes some 190,000 clones, about four fifths detected once. Sample: PBMCs. These TCRs come from a man aged 40-55 years in good health and CMV-seropositive.

The chain is built from TRBV6-4 and TRBJ2-6, with D perhaps TRBD2 (5 bases). The CDR3 loop spans 14 amino acids. Trimming took off 6 bases at V and 2 bases at J, with 8 bases between the two ends. Per germline, CDR1 MRHNA and CDR2 SNTAGT. The CDR3 is CASSPRAGANVLTF. CDR3 nucleotides: TGTGCCAGCAGCCCGAGGGCTGGGGCCAACGTCCTGACTTTC.

The chain has TRBV6-5 and TRBJ1-6; unclear D gene. Between the trimmed V and J ends, which lost 2 bases and 14 bases, there was a span of 16 bases. The CDR3 extends over 14 amino acids. The germline V gene has CDR1 MNHEY and CDR2 SVGAGI. CDR3 sequence (DNA): TGTGCCAGCAGTTACCCGGGCCGGGAATCGGCCCTCCACTTT. The encoded protein is CASSYPGRESALHF.

The genes are TRBV2 and TRBJ1-2, with 10 bases aligning to TRBD1. The germline gives CDR1 SNHLY, CDR2 FYNNEI. Losses at the gene ends were 6 bases for V and 11 bases for J; bases not matched to a gene: 12. The CDR3 extends over 14 amino acids. The CDR3 reads CASSDRGLSLVYTF. CDR3 DNA sequence: TGTGCCAGCAGCGACAGGGGGCTCTCTCTAGTTTACACCTTC. The complete variable domain, with remaining parts taken from reference TRBV2 and TRBJ1-2, reads EPEVTQTPSHQVTQMGQEVILRCVPISNHLYFYWYRQILGQKVEFLVSFYNNEISEKSEIFDDQFSVERPDGSNFTLKIRSTKLEDSAMYFCASSDRGLSLVYTFGSGTRLTVV.

The chain recombines TRBV6-1 with TRBJ2-7, with 9 bases aligning to TRBD1. CDR1 and CDR2 from the germline V gene are MNHNS and SASEGT. This CDR3 spans 14 amino acids. J lost 5 bases, V lost 7 bases, and 9 bases had no gene match. CDR3 nucleotides: TGTGCCAGCAAGAAGGGACAGGGCACAAACGAGCAGTACTTC. Translated: CASKKGQGTNEQYF.

The V and J genes are TRBV30 and TRBJ2-5, with TRBD1 as a possible D gene (5 bases). The germline CDR1 and CDR2 sequences are GTSNPN and SVGIG (reference sequence). V gave up 4 bases and J gave up 4 bases, with 10 bases separating them. The CDR3 extends over 12 amino acids. The CDR3 reads CAWNLGAETQYF. The CDR3 coding sequence is TGTGCCTGGAATCTAGGGGCAGAGACCCAGTACTTC.

The rearrangement links TRBV19 to TRBJ2-7, with a weak D call TRBD2 (5 bases). Trimming left V 3 bases short and J 3 bases short, with 9 bases between. CDR3 length equals 13 residues. The germline CDR1 and CDR2 sequences are LNHDA and SQIVND (reference sequence). The CDR3, as DNA: TGTGCCAGTAGTATGTTCAGCGGCTACGAGCAGTACTTC. This sequence encodes CASSMFSGYEQYF.

CDR3 nucleotides: TGTGCCAGCAGTATAACTGGGACAGGGTACTATGGCTACACCTTC. This codes for CASSITGTGYYGYTF. V usage is TRBV27 and J usage is TRBJ1-2; the match to TRBD1 covers 9 bases. Germline CDR1 and CDR2: MNHEY and SMNVEV (reference sequence). CDR3 length: 15 residues. V lost 5 bases to trimming and J lost 3 bases; unmatched junction nucleotides: 7.

The rearrangement links TRBV28 to TRBJ2-3; tentative D call: TRBD2 (7 bases). CDR3 length: 15 amino acids. Per the germline V gene, CDR1 is MDHEN and CDR2 is SYDVKM. Trimming removed 6 bases at V and 4 bases at J, with 17 bases between. The CDR3 region has the DNA TGTGCCAGCAGCCCTCTAGGGGGGGGACCAGATACGCAGTATTTT. Its translation is CASSPLGGGPDTQYF. Supplemented by reference TRBV28 and TRBJ2-3, the full variable domain reads DVKVTQSSRYLVKRTGEKVFLECVQDMDHENMFWYRQDPGLGLRLIYFSYDVKMKEKGDIPEGYSVSREKKERFSLILESASTNQTSMYLCASSPLGGGPDTQYFGPGTRLTVL.

The chain combines TRBV6-1 with TRBJ2-3; D is possibly TRBD2 (5 bases). Germline lookup yields CDR1 MNHNS and CDR2 SASEGT. V lost 7 bases and J lost 2, with 13 bases in between. The CDR3 sequence is 14 residues long. CDR3 coding DNA: TGTGCCAGCACCCCTAGCCTCGTCACAGATACGCAGTATTTT. Protein sequence: CASTPSLVTDTQYF.